This T cell receptor beta chain emerged from a study of T-cell reconstitution after alpha-beta-depleted transplantation in children. Study observations and caveats: After transplant, high TCRbeta diversity at day 60 in some patients arose from surviving recipient T cells and thymic progenitors. Two months or so post-transplant, alpha-beta T cells reportedly derived from several hundred expanded graft clones. From newly produced T cells came most of the T-cell counts and diversity one year after transplant.

A library of TCRbeta sequences, prepared with unique molecular identifiers, was generated. One entry per CDR3 protein, called by TCRdb with MiXCR from the PCR reads. The repertoire holds about 980,000 distinct CDR3 sequences, about 29% seen once, with about 28% in the top ten. Points on this clonotype: Its target is not known.

Germline CDR1 is KGHSH and CDR2 is LQKENI. After removal of 1 base from V and 1 base from J, the junction contained 2 bases not matched to a gene. The CDR3 spans 17 residues. The material was PBMCs, mostly from graft donor cells, obtained 360 days after TCRalphabeta/CD19-depleted stem cell transplant. This TCR was sampled from a boy younger than two who had a stem cell transplant for SCID, so the T cells may come from the graft donor. The V and J genes are TRBV18 and TRBJ2-6; the match to TRBD2 covers 9 bases. The CDR3 region is CASSPLGLASGANVLTF. In DNA form, the CDR3 reads TGTGCCAGCTCACCACTGGGACTAGCATCTGGGGCCAACGTCCTGACTTTC.